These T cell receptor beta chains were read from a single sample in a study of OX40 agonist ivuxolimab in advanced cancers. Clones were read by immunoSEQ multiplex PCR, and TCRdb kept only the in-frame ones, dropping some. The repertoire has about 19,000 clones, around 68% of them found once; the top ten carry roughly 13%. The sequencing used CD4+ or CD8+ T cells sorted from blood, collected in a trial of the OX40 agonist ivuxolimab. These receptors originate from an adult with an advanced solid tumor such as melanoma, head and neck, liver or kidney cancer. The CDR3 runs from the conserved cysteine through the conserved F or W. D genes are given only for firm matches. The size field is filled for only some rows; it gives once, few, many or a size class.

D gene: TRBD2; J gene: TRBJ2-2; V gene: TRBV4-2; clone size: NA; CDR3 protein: CASSQLGTSGINTGELFF; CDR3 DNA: TGTGCCAGCAGCCAACTCGGGACTAGCGGTATAAACACCGGGGAGCTGTTTTTT
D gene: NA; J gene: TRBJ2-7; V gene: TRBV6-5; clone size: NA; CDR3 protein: CASNMEDTPFYEQYF; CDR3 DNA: TGTGCCAGCAATATGGAGGACACACCATTTTACGAGCAGTACTTC
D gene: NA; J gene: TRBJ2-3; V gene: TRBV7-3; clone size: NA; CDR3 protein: CASSPTGFSTDTQYF; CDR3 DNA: TGTGCCAGCAGCCCCACCGGGTTTAGCACAGATACGCAGTATTTT
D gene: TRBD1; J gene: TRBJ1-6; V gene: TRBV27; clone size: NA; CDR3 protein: CASSSGTGGSPLHF; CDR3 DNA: TGTGCCAGCAGTTCCGGGACAGGGGGCTCACCCCTCCACTTT
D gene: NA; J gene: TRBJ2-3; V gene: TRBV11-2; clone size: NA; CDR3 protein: CASSLVDSQTFTDTQYF; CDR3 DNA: TGTGCCAGCAGCTTAGTGGACAGCCAAACCTTCACAGATACGCAGTATTTT
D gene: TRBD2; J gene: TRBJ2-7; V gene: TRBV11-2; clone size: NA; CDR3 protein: CASSFGLAEPPGTYEQYF; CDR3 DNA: TGTGCCAGCAGCTTTGGACTAGCGGAGCCCCCGGGGACCTACGAGCAGTACTTC
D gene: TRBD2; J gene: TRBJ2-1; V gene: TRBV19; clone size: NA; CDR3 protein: CASSPGGNEQFF; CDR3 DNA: TGTGCCAGTAGTCCGGGGGGTAATGAGCAGTTCTTC
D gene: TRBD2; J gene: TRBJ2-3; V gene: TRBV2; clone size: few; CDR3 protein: CASRTTSGETDTQYF; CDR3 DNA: TGTGCCAGCAGGACGACTAGCGGGGAGACAGATACGCAGTATTTT
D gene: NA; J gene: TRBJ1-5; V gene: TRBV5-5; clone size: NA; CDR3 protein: CASSLLDQPQHF; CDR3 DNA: TGTGCCAGCAGCTTGCTAGATCAGCCCCAGCATTTT
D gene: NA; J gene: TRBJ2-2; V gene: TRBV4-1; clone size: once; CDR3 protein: CASSHRHSNTGELFF; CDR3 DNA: TGCGCCAGCAGCCACAGACATAGTAACACCGGGGAGCTGTTTTTT
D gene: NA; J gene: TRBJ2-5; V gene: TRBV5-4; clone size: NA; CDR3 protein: CASSFGETQYF; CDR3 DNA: TGTGCCAGCAGCTTTGGGGAGACCCAGTACTTC
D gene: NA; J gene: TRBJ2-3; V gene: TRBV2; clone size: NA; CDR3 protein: CASTRGPTDTQYF; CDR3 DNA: TGTGCCAGCACCCGGGGACCAACGGATACGCAGTATTTT
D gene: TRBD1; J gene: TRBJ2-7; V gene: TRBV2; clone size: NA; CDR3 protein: CASSLDRIEQYF; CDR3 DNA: TGTGCCAGCAGTTTGGACAGGATCGAGCAGTACTTC
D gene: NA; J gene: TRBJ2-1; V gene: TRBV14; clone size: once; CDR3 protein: CASSQVPGMYEQFF; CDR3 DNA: TGTGCCAGCAGCCAAGTCCCGGGAATGTATGAGCAGTTCTTC
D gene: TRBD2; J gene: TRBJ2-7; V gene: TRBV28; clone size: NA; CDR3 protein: CASAKTSGRLREQYF; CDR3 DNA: TGTGCCAGCGCCAAGACTAGCGGGAGATTGCGCGAGCAGTACTTC
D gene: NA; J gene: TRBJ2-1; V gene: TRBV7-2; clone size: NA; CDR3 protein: CASSFLGNEQFF; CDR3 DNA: TGTGCCAGCAGCTTCCTAGGCAATGAGCAGTTCTTC
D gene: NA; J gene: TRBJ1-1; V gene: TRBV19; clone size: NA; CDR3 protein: CASSGTLNTEAFF; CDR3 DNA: TGTGCCAGTAGTGGAACTTTGAACACTGAAGCTTTCTTT
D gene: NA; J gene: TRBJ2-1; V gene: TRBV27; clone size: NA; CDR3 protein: CASSLGDEQFF; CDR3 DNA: TGTGCCAGCAGTTTAGGAGATGAGCAGTTCTTC
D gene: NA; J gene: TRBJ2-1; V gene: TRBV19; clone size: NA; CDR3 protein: CASSMSSSTYNEQFF; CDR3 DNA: TGTGCCAGTAGTATGAGCTCCTCCACCTACAATGAGCAGTTCTTC
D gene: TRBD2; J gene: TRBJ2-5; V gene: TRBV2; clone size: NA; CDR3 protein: CASREAGGPQETQYF; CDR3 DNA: TGTGCCAGCAGAGAAGCGGGGGGGCCCCAAGAGACCCAGTACTTC
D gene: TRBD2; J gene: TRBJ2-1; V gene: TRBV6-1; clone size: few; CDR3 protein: CASSELAGNSNEQFF; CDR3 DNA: TGTGCCAGCAGTGAACTAGCGGGGAATTCCAATGAGCAGTTCTTC
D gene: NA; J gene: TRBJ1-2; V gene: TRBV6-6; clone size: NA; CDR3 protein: CASSYSATLDGYTF; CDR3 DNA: TGTGCCAGCAGTTACTCGGCCACGCTTGATGGCTACACCTTC
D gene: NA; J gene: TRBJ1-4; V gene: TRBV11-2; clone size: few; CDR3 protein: CASSPEVGATNEKLFF; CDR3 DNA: TGTGCCAGCAGCCCTGAAGTCGGTGCAACTAATGAAAAACTGTTTTTT
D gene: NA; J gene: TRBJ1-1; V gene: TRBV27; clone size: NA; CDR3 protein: CASTWGMLAFF; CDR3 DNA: TGTGCCAGCACATGGGGGATGCTGGCTTTCTTT
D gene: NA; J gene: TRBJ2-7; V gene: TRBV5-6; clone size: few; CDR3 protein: CASSLTGYSYEQYF; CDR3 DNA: TGTGCCAGCAGCCTAACAGGGTACTCCTACGAGCAGTACTTC
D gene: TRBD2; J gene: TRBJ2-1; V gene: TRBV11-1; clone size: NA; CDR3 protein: CASSLVSVTSGGGNEQFF; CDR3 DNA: TGTGCCAGCAGTTTAGTCTCAGTGACTAGCGGAGGCGGTAATGAGCAGTTCTTC
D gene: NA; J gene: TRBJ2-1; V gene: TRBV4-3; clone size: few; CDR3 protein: CASSQDTFQGRPYNEQFF; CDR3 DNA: TGCGCCAGCAGCCAAGATACATTTCAGGGACGGCCGTACAATGAGCAGTTCTTC
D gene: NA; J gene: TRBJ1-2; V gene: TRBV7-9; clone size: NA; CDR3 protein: CASSSGQINYGYTF; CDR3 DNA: TGTGCCAGCAGCTCAGGACAGATTAACTATGGCTACACCTTC
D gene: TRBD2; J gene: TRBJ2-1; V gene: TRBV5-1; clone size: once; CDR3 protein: CASSMSSGYNEQFF; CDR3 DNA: TGCGCCAGCAGCATGTCTAGCGGGTACAATGAGCAGTTCTTC
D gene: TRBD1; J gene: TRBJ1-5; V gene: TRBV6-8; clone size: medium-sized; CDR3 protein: CASSRRGLDNQPQHF; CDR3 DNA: TGTGCCAGCAGTCGCAGGGGGTTGGACAATCAGCCCCAGCATTTT
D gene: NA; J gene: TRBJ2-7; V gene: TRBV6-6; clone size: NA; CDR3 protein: CASSYLPGSYEQYF; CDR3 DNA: TGTGCCAGCAGTTACCTCCCAGGGTCCTACGAGCAGTACTTC
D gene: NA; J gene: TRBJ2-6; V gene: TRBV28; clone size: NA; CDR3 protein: CASSLYSGANVLTF; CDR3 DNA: TGTGCCAGCAGTTTGTATTCTGGGGCCAACGTCCTGACTTTC
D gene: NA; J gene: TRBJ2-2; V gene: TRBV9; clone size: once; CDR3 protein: CASSVGGTGELFF; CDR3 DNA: TGTGCCAGCAGCGTAGGGGGTACCGGGGAGCTGTTTTTT
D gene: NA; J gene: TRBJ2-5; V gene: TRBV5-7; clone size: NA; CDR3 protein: CASLRGTGETQYF; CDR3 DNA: TGTGCCAGCCTCCGAGGGACGGGCGAGACCCAGTACTTC
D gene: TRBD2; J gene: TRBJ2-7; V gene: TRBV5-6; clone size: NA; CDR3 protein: CASSLGGSAYEQYF; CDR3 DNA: TGTGCCAGCAGCTTGGGCGGGAGCGCCTACGAGCAGTACTTC
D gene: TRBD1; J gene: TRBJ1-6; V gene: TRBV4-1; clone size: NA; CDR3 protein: CASSQAGGGSPLHF; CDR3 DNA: TGCGCCAGCAGCCAGGCAGGGGGCGGGTCACCCCTCCACTTT
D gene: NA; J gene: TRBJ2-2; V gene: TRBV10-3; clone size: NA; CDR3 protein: CAISDGQLLELFF; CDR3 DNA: TGTGCCATCAGTGACGGACAGTTATTGGAGCTGTTTTTT
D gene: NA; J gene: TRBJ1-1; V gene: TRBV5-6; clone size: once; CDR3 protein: CASSLETWVNTEAFF; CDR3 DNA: TGTGCCAGCAGCTTGGAGACATGGGTGAACACTGAAGCTTTCTTT
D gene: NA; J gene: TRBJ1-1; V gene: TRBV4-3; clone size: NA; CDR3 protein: CASSQDWGNTEAFF; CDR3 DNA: TGCGCCAGCAGCCAAGATTGGGGAAACACTGAAGCTTTCTTT
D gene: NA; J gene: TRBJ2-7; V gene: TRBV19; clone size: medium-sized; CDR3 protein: CASSPTGGDYEQYF; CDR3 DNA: TGTGCCAGTAGTCCTACAGGAGGGGACTACGAGCAGTACTTC
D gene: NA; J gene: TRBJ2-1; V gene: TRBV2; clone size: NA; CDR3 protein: CASTRDTLNNEQFF; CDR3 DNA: TGTGCCAGCACCCGGGACACCCTTAACAATGAGCAGTTCTTC
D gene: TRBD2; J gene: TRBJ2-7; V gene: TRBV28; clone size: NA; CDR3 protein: CASGGGYEQYF; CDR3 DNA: TGTGCCTCTGGGGGGGGCTACGAGCAGTACTTC
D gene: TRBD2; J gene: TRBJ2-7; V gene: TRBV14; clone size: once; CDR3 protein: CASSQENMAGGGDEQYF; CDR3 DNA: TGTGCCAGCAGCCAAGAGAATATGGCGGGGGGAGGTGACGAGCAGTACTTC
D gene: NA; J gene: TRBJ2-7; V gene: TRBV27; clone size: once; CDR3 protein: CASSFTVSSYEQYF; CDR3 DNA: TGTGCCAGCAGTTTCACAGTGAGCTCCTACGAGCAGTACTTC
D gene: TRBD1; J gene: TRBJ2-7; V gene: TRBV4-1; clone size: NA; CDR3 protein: CASSETGVSYEQYF; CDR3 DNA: TGCGCCAGCAGTGAGACAGGGGTGTCCTACGAGCAGTACTTC
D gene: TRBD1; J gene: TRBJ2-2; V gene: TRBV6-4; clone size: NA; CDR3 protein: CASSLTGDTGELFF; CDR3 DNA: TGTGCCAGCAGCTTGACAGGGGACACCGGGGAGCTGTTTTTT
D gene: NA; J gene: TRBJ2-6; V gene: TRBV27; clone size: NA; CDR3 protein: CASSFLFGSGANVLTF; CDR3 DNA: TGTGCCAGCAGTTTTTTGTTTGGGTCCGGGGCCAACGTCCTGACTTTC
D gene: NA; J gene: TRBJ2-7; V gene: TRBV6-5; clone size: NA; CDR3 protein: CASNPGLQPYEQYF; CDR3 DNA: TGTGCCAGCAATCCGGGACTGCAGCCCTACGAGCAGTACTTC
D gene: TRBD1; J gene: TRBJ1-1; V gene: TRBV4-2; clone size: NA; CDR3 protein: CASSQQRWTGETEAFF; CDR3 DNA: TGTGCCAGCAGCCAACAAAGATGGACAGGGGAGACTGAAGCTTTCTTT